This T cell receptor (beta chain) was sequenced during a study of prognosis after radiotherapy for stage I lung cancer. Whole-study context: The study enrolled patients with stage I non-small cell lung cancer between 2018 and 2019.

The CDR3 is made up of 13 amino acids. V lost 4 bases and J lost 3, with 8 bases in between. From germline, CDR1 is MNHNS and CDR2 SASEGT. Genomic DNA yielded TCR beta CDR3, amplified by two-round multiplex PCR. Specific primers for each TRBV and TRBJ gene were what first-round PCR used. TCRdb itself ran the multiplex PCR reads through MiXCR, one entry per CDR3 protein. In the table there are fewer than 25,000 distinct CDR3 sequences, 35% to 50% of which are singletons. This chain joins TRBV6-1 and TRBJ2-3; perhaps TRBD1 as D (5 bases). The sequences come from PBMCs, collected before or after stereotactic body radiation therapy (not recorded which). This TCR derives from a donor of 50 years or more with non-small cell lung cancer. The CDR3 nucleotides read TGTGCCAGCAGTGCCCAGGGTACAGATACGCAGTATTTT. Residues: CASSAQGTDTQYF.